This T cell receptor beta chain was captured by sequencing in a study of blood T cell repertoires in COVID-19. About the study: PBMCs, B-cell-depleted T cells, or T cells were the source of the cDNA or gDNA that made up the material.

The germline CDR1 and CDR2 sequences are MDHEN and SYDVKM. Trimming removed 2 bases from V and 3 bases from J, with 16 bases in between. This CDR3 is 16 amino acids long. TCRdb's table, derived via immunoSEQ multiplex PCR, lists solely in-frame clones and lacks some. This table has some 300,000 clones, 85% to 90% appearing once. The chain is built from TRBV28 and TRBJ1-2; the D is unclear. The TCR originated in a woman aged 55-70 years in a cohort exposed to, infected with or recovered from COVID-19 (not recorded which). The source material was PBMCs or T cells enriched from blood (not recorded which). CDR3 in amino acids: CASSLTLRGTYYGYTF. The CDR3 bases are TGTGCCAGCAGTTTAACTCTTCGGGGTACCTACTATGGCTACACCTTC.